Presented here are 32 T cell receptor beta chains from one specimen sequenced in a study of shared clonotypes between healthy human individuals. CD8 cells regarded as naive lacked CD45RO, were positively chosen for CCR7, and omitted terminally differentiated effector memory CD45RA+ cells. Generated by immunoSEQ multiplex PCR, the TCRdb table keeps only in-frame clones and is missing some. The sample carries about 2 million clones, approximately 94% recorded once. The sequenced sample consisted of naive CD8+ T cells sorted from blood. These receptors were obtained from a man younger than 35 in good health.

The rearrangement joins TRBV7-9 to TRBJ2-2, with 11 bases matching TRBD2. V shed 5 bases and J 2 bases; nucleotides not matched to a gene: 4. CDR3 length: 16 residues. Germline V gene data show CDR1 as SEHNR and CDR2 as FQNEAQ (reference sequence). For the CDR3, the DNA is TGTGCCAGCAGCATGACTAGCGGGGTAAACACCGGGGAGCTGTTTTTT. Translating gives CASSMTSGVNTGELFF.

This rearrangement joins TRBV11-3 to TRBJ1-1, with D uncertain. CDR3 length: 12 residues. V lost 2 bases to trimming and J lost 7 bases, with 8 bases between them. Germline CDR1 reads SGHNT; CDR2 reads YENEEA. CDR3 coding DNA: TGTGCCAGCAGCTTAAATTCGGGTGAAGCTTTCTTT. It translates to CASSLNSGEAFF.

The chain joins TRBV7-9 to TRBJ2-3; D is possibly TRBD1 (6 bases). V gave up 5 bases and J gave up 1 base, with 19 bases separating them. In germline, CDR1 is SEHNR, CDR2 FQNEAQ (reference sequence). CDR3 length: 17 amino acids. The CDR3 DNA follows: TGTGCCAGCAGCGCACCGACAGGAATTCAGGGCACAGATACGCAGTATTTT. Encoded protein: CASSAPTGIQGTDTQYF.

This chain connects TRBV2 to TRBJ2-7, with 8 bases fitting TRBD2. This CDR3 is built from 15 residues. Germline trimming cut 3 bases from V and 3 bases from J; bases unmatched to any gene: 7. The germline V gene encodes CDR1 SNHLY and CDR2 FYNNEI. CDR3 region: CASSEGSGKIYEQYF. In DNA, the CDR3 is TGTGCCAGCAGTGAGGGTAGCGGGAAAATCTACGAGCAGTACTTC.

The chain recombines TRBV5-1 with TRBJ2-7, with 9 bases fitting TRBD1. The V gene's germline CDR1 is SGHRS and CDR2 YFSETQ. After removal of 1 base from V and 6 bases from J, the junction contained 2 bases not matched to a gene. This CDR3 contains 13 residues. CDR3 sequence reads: CASSLTGGSEQYF. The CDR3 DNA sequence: TGCGCCAGCAGCTTGACAGGGGGCAGCGAGCAGTACTTC.

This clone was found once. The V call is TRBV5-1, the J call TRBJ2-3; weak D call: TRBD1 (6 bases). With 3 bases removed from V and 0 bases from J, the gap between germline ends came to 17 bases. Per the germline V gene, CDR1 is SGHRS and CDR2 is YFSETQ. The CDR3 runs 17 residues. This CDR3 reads CASSSAQGWGSTDTQYF. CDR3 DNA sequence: TGCGCCAGCAGCTCCGCCCAGGGGTGGGGGAGCACAGATACGCAGTATTTT.

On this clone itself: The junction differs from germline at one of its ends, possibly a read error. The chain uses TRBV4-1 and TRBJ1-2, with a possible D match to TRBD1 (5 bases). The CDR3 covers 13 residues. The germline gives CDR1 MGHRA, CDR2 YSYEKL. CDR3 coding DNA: TGCGCCAGCAGCCAACCCGGGACGGTGATTGGGTCCTTC. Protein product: CASSQPGTVIGSF.

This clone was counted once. The CDR3 loop reads CASSLQVSNTEAFF. For the CDR3, the DNA is TGTGCCAGCAGCTTACAGGTATCGAACACTGAAGCTTTCTTT. The chain couples TRBV27 to TRBJ1-1; perhaps TRBD1 as D (5 bases). V lost 6 bases and J lost 1, with 12 bases in between. From germline, CDR1 is MNHEY and CDR2 SMNVEV (reference sequence). This CDR3 is 14 amino acids long.

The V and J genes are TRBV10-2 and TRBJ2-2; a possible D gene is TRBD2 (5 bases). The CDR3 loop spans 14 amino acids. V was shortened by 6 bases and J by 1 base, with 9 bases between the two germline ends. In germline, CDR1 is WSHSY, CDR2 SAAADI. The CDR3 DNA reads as TGCGCCAGCAGCGTAGCGCAGAACACCGGGGAGCTGTTTTTT. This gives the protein CASSVAQNTGELFF.

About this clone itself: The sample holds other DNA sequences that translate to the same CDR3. The CDR3, as DNA: TGCAGCGTTGCCGGGGGCACCGGGGAGCTGTTTTTT. Amino acids: CSVAGGTGELFF. J is TRBJ2-2 and V is TRBV29-1, with a possible D match to TRBD2 (6 bases). V lost 4 bases and J 4 bases, leaving 7 bases between the germline ends. Germline values: CDR1 SQVTM, CDR2 ANQGSEA. The CDR3 extends over 12 amino acids.

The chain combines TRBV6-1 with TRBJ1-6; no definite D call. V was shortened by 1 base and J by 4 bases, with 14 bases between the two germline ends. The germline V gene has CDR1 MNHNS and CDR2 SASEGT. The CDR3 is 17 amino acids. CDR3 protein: CASSEDLTYQYNSPLHF. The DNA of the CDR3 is TGTGCCAGCAGTGAAGATTTAACTTACCAATATAATTCACCCCTCCACTTT.

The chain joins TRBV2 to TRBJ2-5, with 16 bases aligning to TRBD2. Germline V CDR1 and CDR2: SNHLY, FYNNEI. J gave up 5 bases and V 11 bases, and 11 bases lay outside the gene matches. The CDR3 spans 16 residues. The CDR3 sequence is CAGGTSGGADWETQYF. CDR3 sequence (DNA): TGTGCCGGAGGGACTAGCGGGGGGGCCGATTGGGAGACCCAGTACTTC.

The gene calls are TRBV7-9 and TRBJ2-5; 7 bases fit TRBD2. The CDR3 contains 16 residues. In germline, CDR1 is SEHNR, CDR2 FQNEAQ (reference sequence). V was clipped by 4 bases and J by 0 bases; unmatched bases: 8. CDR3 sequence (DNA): TGTGCCAGCAGCTCCCCGCTAGCGGCCGACCAAGAGACCCAGTACTTC. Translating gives CASSSPLAADQETQYF.

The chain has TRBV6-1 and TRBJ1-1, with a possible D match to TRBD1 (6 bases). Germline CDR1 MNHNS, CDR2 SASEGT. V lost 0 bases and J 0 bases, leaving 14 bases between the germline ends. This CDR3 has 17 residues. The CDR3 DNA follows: TGTGCCAGCAGTGAAGCCACAGGGCTCCCGCTGAACACTGAAGCTTTCTTT. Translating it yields CASSEATGLPLNTEAFF.

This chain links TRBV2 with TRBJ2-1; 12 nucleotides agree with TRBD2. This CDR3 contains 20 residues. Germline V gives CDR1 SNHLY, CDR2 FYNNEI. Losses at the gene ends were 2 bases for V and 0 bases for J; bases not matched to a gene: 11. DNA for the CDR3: TGTGCCAGCAGTGAATCGTCGGGGACTAGCGGGCCAGGCTCCTACAATGAGCAGTTCTTC. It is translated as CASSESSGTSGPGSYNEQFF.

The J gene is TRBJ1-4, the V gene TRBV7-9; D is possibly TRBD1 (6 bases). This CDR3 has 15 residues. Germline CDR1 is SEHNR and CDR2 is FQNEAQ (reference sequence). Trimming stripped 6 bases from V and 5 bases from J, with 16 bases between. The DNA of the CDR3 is TGTGCCAGCAGTATCACAGGGACAAAAAATGAAAAACTGTTTTTT. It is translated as CASSITGTKNEKLFF.

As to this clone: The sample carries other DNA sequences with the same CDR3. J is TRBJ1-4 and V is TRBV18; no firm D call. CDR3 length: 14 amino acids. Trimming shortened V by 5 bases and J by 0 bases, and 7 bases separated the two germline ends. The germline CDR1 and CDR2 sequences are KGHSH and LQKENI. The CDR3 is CASSLGATNEKLFF. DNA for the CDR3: TGTGCCAGCTCATTGGGAGCAACTAATGAAAAACTGTTTTTT. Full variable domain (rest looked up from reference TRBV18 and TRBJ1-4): NAGVMQNPRHLVRRRGQEARLRCSPMKGHSHVYWYRQLPEEGLKFMVYLQKENIIDESGMPKERFSAEFPKEGPSILRIQQVVRGDSAAYFCASSLGATNEKLFFGSGTQLSVL.

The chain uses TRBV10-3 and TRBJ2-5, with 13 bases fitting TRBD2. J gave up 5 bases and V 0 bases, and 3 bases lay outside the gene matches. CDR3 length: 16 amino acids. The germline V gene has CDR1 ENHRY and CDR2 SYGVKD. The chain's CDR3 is CAISESLAGGLETQYF. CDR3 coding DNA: TGTGCCATCAGTGAGTCACTAGCGGGGGGGCTGGAGACCCAGTACTTC.

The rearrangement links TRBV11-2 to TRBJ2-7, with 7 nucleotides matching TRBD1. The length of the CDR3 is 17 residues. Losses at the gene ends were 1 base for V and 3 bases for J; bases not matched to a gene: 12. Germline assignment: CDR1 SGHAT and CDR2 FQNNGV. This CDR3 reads CASSLGPSPGGFYEQYF. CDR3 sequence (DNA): TGTGCCAGCAGCTTAGGTCCCTCTCCAGGGGGTTTCTACGAGCAGTACTTC. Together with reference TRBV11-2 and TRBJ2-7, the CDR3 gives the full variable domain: EAGVAQSPRYKIIEKRQSVAFWCNPISGHATLYWYQQILGQGPKLLIQFQNNGVVDDSQLPKDRFSAERLKGVDSTLKIQPAKLEDSAVYLCASSLGPSPGGFYEQYFGPGTRLTVT.

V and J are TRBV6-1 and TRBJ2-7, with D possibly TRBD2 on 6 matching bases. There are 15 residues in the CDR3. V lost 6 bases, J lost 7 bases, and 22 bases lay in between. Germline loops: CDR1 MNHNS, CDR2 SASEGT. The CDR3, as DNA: TGTGCCAGCAGCTACGACGGGACTCCCTATGGGGAGCAGTACTTC. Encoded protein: CASSYDGTPYGEQYF.

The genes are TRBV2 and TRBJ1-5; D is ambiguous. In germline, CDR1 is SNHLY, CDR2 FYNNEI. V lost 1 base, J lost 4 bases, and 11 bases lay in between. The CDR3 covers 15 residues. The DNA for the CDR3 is TGTGCCAGCAGTGAAGGGCTGGCAGAGAATCAGCCCCAGCATTTT. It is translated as CASSEGLAENQPQHF. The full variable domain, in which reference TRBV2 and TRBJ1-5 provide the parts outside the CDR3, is EPEVTQTPSHQVTQMGQEVILRCVPISNHLYFYWYRQILGQKVEFLVSFYNNEISEKSEIFDDQFSVERPDGSNFTLKIRSTKLEDSAMYFCASSEGLAENQPQHFGDGTRLSIL.

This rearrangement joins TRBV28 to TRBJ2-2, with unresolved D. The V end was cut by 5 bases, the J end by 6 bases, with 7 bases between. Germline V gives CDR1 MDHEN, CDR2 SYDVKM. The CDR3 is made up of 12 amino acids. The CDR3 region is CASSGRSGELFF. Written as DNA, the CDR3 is TGTGCCAGCAGTGGACGGTCCGGGGAGCTGTTTTTT.

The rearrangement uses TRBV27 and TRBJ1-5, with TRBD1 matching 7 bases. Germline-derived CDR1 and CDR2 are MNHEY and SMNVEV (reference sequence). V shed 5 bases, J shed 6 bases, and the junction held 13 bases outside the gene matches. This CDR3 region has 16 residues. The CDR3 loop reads CASSPSQGRVSQPQHF. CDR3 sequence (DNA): TGTGCCAGCAGTCCGTCACAGGGGCGAGTATCTCAGCCCCAGCATTTT.

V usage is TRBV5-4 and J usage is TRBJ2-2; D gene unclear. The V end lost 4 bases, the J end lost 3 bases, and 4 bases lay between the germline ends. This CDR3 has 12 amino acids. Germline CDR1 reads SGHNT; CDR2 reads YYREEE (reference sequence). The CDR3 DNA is TGTGCCAGCAGCATCGACACCGGGGAGCTGTTTTTT. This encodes CASSIDTGELFF. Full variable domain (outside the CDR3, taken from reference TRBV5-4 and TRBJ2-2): ETGVTQSPTHLIKTRGQQVTLRCSSQSGHNTVSWYQQALGQGPQFIFQYYREEENGRGNFPPRFSGLQFPNYSSELNVNALELDDSALYLCASSIDTGELFFGEGSRLTVL.

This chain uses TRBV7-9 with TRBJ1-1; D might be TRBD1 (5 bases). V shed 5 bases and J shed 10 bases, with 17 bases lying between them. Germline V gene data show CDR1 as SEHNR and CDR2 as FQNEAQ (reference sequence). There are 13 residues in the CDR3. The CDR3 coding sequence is TGTGCCAGCAGCCCCAATTCGGGTGGGGCAGCTTTCTTT. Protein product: CASSPNSGGAAFF.

The CDR3: CASSQGGTGANVLTF. The CDR3 DNA follows: TGTGCCAGCAGCCAAGGGGGGACTGGGGCCAACGTCCTGACTTTC. J is TRBJ2-6 and V is TRBV14; D may correspond to TRBD1 or TRBD2 (5 bases each). This CDR3 has 15 residues. Per germline, CDR1 SGHDN and CDR2 FVKESK. Between the trimmed V and J ends, which lost 1 base and 2 bases, there was a span of 6 bases.

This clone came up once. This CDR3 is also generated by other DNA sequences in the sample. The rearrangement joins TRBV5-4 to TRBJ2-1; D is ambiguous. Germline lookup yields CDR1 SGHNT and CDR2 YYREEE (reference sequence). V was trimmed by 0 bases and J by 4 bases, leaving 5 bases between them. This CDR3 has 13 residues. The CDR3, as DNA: TGTGCCAGCAGCTTGGGCCTTTACAATGAGCAGTTCTTC. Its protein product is CASSLGLYNEQFF.

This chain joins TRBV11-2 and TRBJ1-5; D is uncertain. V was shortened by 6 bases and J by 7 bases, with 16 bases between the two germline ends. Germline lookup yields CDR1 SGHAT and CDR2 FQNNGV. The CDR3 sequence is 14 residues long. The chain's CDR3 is CASSSDPRSQPQHF. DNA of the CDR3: TGTGCCAGCAGTTCGGACCCCCGCTCCCAGCCCCAGCATTTT.

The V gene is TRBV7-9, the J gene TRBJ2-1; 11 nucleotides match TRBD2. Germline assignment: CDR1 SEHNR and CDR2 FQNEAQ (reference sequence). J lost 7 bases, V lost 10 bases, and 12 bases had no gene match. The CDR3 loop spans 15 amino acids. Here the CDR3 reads CATIPTSGNRNEQFF. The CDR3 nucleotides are TGTGCCACAATCCCGACTAGCGGGAATCGAAATGAGCAGTTCTTC. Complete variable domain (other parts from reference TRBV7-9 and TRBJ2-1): DTGVSQNPRHKITKRGQNVTFRCDPISEHNRLYWYRQTLGQGPEFLTYFQNEAQLEKSRLLSDRFSAERPKGSFSTLEIQRTEQGDSAMYLCATIPTSGNRNEQFFGPGTRLTVL.

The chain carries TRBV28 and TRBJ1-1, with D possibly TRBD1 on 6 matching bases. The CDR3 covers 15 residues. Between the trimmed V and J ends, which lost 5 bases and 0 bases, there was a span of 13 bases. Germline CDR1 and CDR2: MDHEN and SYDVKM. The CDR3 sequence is CASSASGALNTEAFF. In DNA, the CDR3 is TGTGCCAGCAGTGCCTCAGGGGCCCTGAACACTGAAGCTTTCTTT.

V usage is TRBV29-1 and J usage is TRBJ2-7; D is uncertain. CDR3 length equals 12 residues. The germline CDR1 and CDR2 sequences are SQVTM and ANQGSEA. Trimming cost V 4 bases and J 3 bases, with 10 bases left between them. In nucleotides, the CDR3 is TGCAGCGTTGTAACCGTTAGCTACGAGCAGTACTTC. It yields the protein CSVVTVSYEQYF.

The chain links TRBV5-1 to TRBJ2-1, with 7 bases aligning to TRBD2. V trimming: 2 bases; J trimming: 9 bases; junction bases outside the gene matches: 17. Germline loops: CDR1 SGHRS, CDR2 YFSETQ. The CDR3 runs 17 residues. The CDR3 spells CASSFPVPREGFGEQFF. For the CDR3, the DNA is TGCGCCAGCAGCTTTCCGGTTCCGAGGGAGGGCTTTGGTGAGCAGTTCTTC.